The 8 T cell receptor beta chains listed next were all sequenced from one sample in a study of blood T cell repertoires in COVID-19. TCRdb keeps only in-frame clones here, not all; method: immunoSEQ multiplex PCR. The sample carries about 130,000 clones, around 85% recorded once. The sequencing sample was made of PBMCs or T cells enriched from blood (not recorded which). Receptors were obtained from a man aged 45-60 years who had recovered from COVID-19.

This clone was detected only a few times. This rearrangement joins TRBV27 to TRBJ1-5, with TRBD1 as a possible D gene (6 bases). V was pared by 5 bases and J by 6 bases, with 8 bases between. The CDR3 is 12 amino acids. Germline V gives CDR1 MNHEY, CDR2 SMNVEV (reference sequence). This CDR3 is CASSPTGQPQHF. CDR3 coding DNA: TGTGCCAGCAGTCCGACAGGTCAGCCCCAGCATTTT.

The chain uses TRBV30 and TRBJ1-5; TRBD1 agrees at 8 bases. This CDR3 contains 16 residues. Germline V gene lookup returns CDR1 GTSNPN and CDR2 SVGIG (reference sequence). Losses at the gene ends were 3 bases for V and 4 bases for J; bases not matched to a gene: 11. CDR3 sequence reads: CAWSLTDRGGNQPQHF. In nucleotides, the CDR3 is TGTGCCTGGAGCCTTACAGACAGGGGAGGGAATCAGCCCCAGCATTTT.

This clone was counted a single time. CDR3 coding DNA: TGTGCCAGCAGCGTAGGGGACCTGGGGGCCTATGGCTACACCTTC. This gives the protein CASSVGDLGAYGYTF. The J gene is TRBJ1-2, the V gene TRBV9; tentatively, D is TRBD1 (6 bases). Germline CDR1 SGDLS, CDR2 YYNGEE. The CDR3 length is 15 residues. V lost 0 bases and J lost 4, with 13 bases in between.

The chain recombines TRBV25-1 with TRBJ2-3; TRBD1 is a possible D gene (6 bases). Trimming left V 2 bases short and J 0 bases short, with 15 bases between. The germline CDR1 and CDR2 sequences are MGHDK and SYGVNS. The CDR3 runs 17 residues. CDR3 bases: TGTGCCAGCAGTGAACAAGGGACACGAACTAGCACAGATACGCAGTATTTT. Residues: CASSEQGTRTSTDTQYF.

The rearrangement joins TRBV4-3 to TRBJ2-7, with TRBD2 matching 8 bases. CDR1 and CDR2 (germline): LGHNA, YSLEER. Unmatched junction bases numbered 7, after V lost 3 bases and J lost 3 bases. CDR3 length: 15 residues. The CDR3 coding sequence is TGCGCCAGCAGCCAGGGAGCGGGACTAGTCTACGAGCAGTACTTC. Protein: CASSQGAGLVYEQYF.

The rearrangement links TRBV18 to TRBJ1-1; D gene unclear. Trimming took off 3 bases at V and 0 bases at J, with 17 bases between the two ends. Per germline, CDR1 KGHSH and CDR2 LQKENI. This CDR3 comprises 17 residues. The CDR3 spells CASSPLQMAGLNTEAFF. In nucleotides, the CDR3 is TGTGCCAGCTCACCCCTACAGATGGCAGGCCTGAACACTGAAGCTTTCTTT.

The CDR3 region has the DNA TGTGCCAGCAGCTTGTTAGGACAGGGGTCCTCTGAAGCTTTCTTT. Translation gives CASSLLGQGSSEAFF. V is TRBV5-6 and J is TRBJ1-1, with 9 bases lining up with TRBD1. The trim removed 1 base at V and 6 bases at J, leaving 7 bases unmatched. The CDR3 is 15 residues long. CDR1 and CDR2 from the germline V gene are SGHDT and YYEEEE. The full variable domain, its missing parts supplied by reference TRBV5-6 and TRBJ1-1, is DAGVTQSPTHLIKTRGQQVTLRCSPKSGHDTVSWYQQALGQGPQFIFQYYEEEERQRGNFPDRFSGHQFPNYSSELNVNALLLGDSALYLCASSLLGQGSSEAFFGQGTRLTVV.

This rearrangement joins TRBV5-1 to TRBJ2-5; no clear D. Germline V gene lookup returns CDR1 SGHRS and CDR2 YFSETQ. Trimming shortened V by 0 bases and J by 1 base, and 7 bases separated the two germline ends. The CDR3 sequence is 14 residues long. CDR3 region: CASSLVATQETQYF. DNA for the CDR3: TGCGCCAGCAGCTTGGTGGCCACCCAAGAGACCCAGTACTTC.